This T cell receptor (beta chain) was observed in a study of cytomegalovirus exposure and HLA in healthy donors (dated 2017 in TCRdb). With respect to the entire study: An earlier analysis of around 600 of the donors reported more than 250 Gb of sequence data and some 120 million unique TCR beta sequences from some 180 million T cells. Among the roughly 380 genotyped donors, roughly 80% belonged to the genetic ancestry cluster associated with self-reported Caucasian donors. All discovery cohort repertoires had been generated on a single sequencing platform. Typing coverage differed by locus: A, B, C, DRB1 and DQB1 were typed in about 629-630 donors, DQA1 in 500 to 550, DPA1 in approximately 610, and DPB1 in just under 490. An early release covering 550 to 700 HLA-typed donors comprised about 300 gigabases of sequencing data and about 90 million unique TCR sequences. Donor age, sex, ethnicity and CMV serostatus were compiled together with the repertoire data. Five DR-DQ haplotypes were treated as single units for association and clustering because of strong linkage in the cohort. An earlier analysis of 587 of the donors used high-throughput TCR beta sequencing to judge whether each TCR beta V gene segment behaved as functional or pseudogenic. Rather than using new phenotypic data, the later analysis identified candidate immune exposures from TCR beta sequences and from how often those sequences occurred across donors. Genome-wide SNP genotypes for about 60% of the roughly 670 donors were used in a later genetic analysis, which treated that subset as a discovery cohort. Besides the first cohort of hundreds of subjects, a separate validation cohort made up of 120 different subjects was used. Among around 400 genotyped donors of the cohort, an average of around 240,000 unique TCR beta nucleotide sequences were sequenced per donor, approximately 20% of them non-productive. The study was designed to test whether signatures of past pathogen exposure could be identified by cataloging public T cell receptors. Using immunosequencing, the study profiled T cell repertoires from some 670 subjects and related those repertoires to cytomegalovirus serostatus. In a later analysis, previously published TCR beta repertoires from 500 to 750 donors were re-analyzed and high-resolution HLA genotyping was added so that TCR occurrence patterns could be studied. High-throughput TCR immunosequencing, statistical association of individual TCRs with disease status, and machine learning were combined to predict cytomegalovirus infection status. HLA typing included class I and class II loci at four-digit resolution.

This clone was seen just once. Which antigen it targets is not known. One base away there is no much larger clone; base qualities are not given. V is pared back by 4 bases and J by 1 base, with 10 bases lying between the germline termini. There are 14 amino acids in the CDR3, from cysteine to phenylalanine inclusive. The read is trimmed to its CDR3 DNA, 42 bases read in frame from base 1. From the germline V gene, CDR1 is SGHTA and CDR2 is FQGNSA. The cohort was made up of 666 healthy bone marrow donors. All cohort members were sampled while nominally healthy, although unrecorded immune exposures were likely present. The donor was CMV seronegative and belonged to the group of several hundred seronegative cohort members. Each donor provided a peripheral blood sample, and peripheral blood mononuclear cells were used for TCR beta sequencing. The Qiagen DNeasy Blood Extraction Kit was used to extract genomic DNA from the blood cell samples.

Findings and caveats that apply to the study as a whole: In this cohort, only TCR beta chains were sequenced, and detectable features were limited by the absence of alpha or paired-chain data. A few of the identified cytomegalovirus-associated TCR beta chains were confirmed in vitro to be specific for cytomegalovirus antigens. Because the 87-base-pair reads could not distinguish some IMGT-functional V segments, including TRBV6-2 and TRBV6-3, those segments were excluded. Cytomegalovirus status was reported to be diagnosed by the classifier with high specificity and sensitivity in both the original and validation cohorts. In a later analysis, HLA-associated TCR beta chains were found to be more clonally expanded and to have lower generation probabilities than equally common non-associated chains. Linkage disequilibrium might explain the correlated functional status among segregating V segments, but an unknown experimental factor could not be ruled out. Because HLA typing was missing for some donors at each locus, association tests included only the typed subset. Because counts were too low, seventeen rarely observed V segments, including chromosome 9 orphons, were excluded from the earlier analysis of 587 of the donors. A cluster of highly shared sequence variants was judged likely to be a technical artifact of the sequencing pipeline. Presence/absence analyses assumed roughly uniform sequencing depth across donors, an assumption that may not hold. Immune exposure information for the cohort was limited to CMV serostatus. When HLA alleles, especially DR and DQ, strongly co-occurred, TCR associations were difficult to assign to individual alleles. A later analysis associated 16,951 TCR beta sequences with specific HLA alleles at a false discovery rate of 0.05. The study listed 170 or so TCR beta chains as associated with cytomegalovirus. A later analysis found that most CMV-associated TCR beta chains appeared HLA-restricted, with HLA associations seemingly driven largely by CMV exposure. In a later analysis, several top co-occurrence clusters were reported to appear linked to parvovirus B19, influenza, CMV and Epstein-Barr virus. A later genetic analysis reported fewer N-insertions in productive TCRs among donors in an Asian-associated ancestry cluster than the roughly 620-donor mean. An association between a missense DCLRE1C variant and V-gene and J-gene trimming of TCR beta chains was found in a later genetic analysis and replicated in an independent cohort. While some public TCRs were present in many individuals, most TCR sequences turned up only very rarely across donors. A later analysis found that TCR association rates varied across HLA loci, with DRB1 alleles showing the most associated TCRs and HLA-C alleles the fewest. A further reported finding was that TCR beta sequences accurately predicted the HLA-A and HLA-B alleles for most subjects in the first cohort. The authors suggested that the approach could potentially be generalized to other disease states and immunological phenotypes. In an earlier analysis of under 600 of the donors, most TCR beta V segments were observed in productive rearrangements about 87% or about 30% of the time, broadly matching IMGT annotations.

The method behind the library was the immunoSEQ multiplex PCR assay. The multiplex PCR relied on a mix of 60 forward primers for TCR Vbeta segments and 13 reverse primers for TCR Jbeta segments. The CDR3 region of rearranged TCR beta genes was amplified from genomic DNA with a multiplex PCR assay. The amplified TCR beta libraries were sequenced on the Illumina HiSeq System as 87-base-pair reads. In the authors' own workflow: A later analysis tallied about 77 million unique TCR beta chains across the 700 or so repertoires, and 10 million to 11 million of those chains were shared by two or more donors. A nearest-neighbor algorithm error-corrected the raw reads and collapsed the reads into unique sequences, merging closely related sequences to remove PCR and sequencing errors. V, D and J gene segments were assigned by aligning CDR3 sequences to IMGT reference sequences. For a sequence to be retained, a match of at least six nucleotides was required to both a V gene segment and a J gene segment. A rearrangement was called productive if the CDR3 had no stop codons and remained in frame with V and J, and every other rearrangement was called non-productive. CDR3 was defined according to IMGT convention as the region running from the second conserved V-encoded cysteine to the conserved J-encoded phenylalanine. The earlier analysis of roughly 590 of the donors excluded any sequence lacking an unambiguous match to a single V gene segment. An earlier analysis of under 750 of the donors called V segments functional above 56.7% productive rearrangements and segregating when the between-donor standard deviation exceeded 5%. A statistical classification framework was built for diagnosing cytomegalovirus status from the catalog of TCR beta chain sequences. V and J gene assignment, in a later analysis, came from comparing TCR nucleotide sequences with IMGT/GENE-DB human TR gene sequences. The TCRdist pipeline was used in a later analysis to assign CDR3 sequences and most-parsimonious VDJ recombination scenarios. A later analysis defined each TCR beta chain by its CDR3 amino acid sequence plus V-gene family, and excluded reads lacking a unique V-gene family. In a later analysis, fewer than 600 highly shared, low-generation-probability nucleotide sequences were removed to address suspected cross-contamination and a sequencing artifact. A later analysis calculated a clonal expansion index for each public chain from normalized within-repertoire ranks of inferred template counts. Generation probabilities in a later analysis came from a VDJ recombination model fitted to out-of-frame rearrangements, and those results were checked against IGoR. In a later analysis, hypergeometric tests were used to score TCR-TCR, TCR-HLA and TCR-CMV co-occurrence, with a repertoire-size bias correction applied to TCR pairs. In a later analysis, false discovery rates were estimated by permuting HLA or CMV assignments 20 times. A later analysis grouped co-occurring TCRs with DBSCAN, adding TCRdist sequence similarity when clustering within HLA-allele-positive subsets. Co-occurrence clustering excluded repertoires with fewer than 30,000 or more than 120,000 public chains, plus five with anomalous nucleotide sharing. TCRdb's version of the immuneACCESS table is confined to in-frame rearrangements and falls short of the full clone set. An unresolved V gene accounts for under half of the shortfall where checked; the remainder is of unknown origin. V, J and clone size derive from that table, while D and trimming were established from the DNA sequence. In this sample the table shows 110,000 to 150,000 clones, roughly four fifths of which occur a single time. The ten largest clonotypes hold around 7% of the sample.

This clonotype was sampled from a young man in good health and CMV-seronegative. Input material: PBMCs. The chain is assembled from TRBV7-2 and TRBJ2-5, with no D gene named confidently. Here the CDR3 is given as CASSSWSGQETQYF. DNA sequence: TGTGCCAGCAGCTCCTGGTCGGGCCAAGAGACCCAGTACTTC.